This TCR beta chain was captured by sequencing in a study of blood T cell repertoires in COVID-19. Turning to the study itself: The United States, Italy and Spain were the sources of the acute and convalescent COVID-19 samples.

Repertoires were generated with immunoSEQ multiplex PCR, while TCRdb's copy carries only in-frame clones and drops some. Found here are approximately 220,000 clones, 90% of them singletons; the top ten hold approximately 1.1%. In Cohort 3, a recovered donor had either two negative PCRs, clearance, or symptom resolution. The ends were cut back, 1 base at V and 3 bases at J, with 18 bases in the middle. The CDR3 covers 17 residues. Germline V gives CDR1 SGHRS, CDR2 YFSETQ. The sequence came from a man aged 30 to 39 who had recovered from COVID-19. Specimen: PBMCs or T cells enriched from blood (not recorded which). The chain couples TRBV5-1 to TRBJ2-3, with no clear D. Here the CDR3 DNA reads TGCGCCAGCAGCTTGTTTTCTCGCGGCGCCAGAACAGATACGCAGTATTTT. Translated: CASSLFSRGARTDTQYF.